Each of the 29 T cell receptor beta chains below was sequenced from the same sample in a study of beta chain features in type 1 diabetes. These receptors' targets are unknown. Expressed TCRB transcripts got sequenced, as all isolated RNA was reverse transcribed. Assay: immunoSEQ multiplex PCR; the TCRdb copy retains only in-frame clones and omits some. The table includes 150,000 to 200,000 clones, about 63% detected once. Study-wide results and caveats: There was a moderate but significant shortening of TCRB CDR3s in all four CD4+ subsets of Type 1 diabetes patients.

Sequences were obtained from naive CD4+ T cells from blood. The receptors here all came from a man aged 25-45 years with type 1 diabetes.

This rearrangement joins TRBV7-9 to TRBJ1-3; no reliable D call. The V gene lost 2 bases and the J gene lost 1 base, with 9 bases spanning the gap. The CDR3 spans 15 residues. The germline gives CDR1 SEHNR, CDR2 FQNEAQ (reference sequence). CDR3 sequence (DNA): TGTGCCAGCAGCTTAAGTTCGTTATCTGGAAACACCATATATTTT. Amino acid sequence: CASSLSSLSGNTIYF. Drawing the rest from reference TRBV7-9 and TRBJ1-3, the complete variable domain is DTGVSQNPRHKITKRGQNVTFRCDPISEHNRLYWYRQTLGQGPEFLTYFQNEAQLEKSRLLSDRFSAERPKGSFSTLEIQRTEQGDSAMYLCASSLSSLSGNTIYFGEGSWLTVV.

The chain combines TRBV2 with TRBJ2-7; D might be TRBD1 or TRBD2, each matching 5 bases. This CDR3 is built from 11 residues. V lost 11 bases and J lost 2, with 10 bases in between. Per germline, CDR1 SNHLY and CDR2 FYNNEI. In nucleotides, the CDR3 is TGTGCCTTGAGGGGACCCTACGAGCAGTACTTC. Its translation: CALRGPYEQYF. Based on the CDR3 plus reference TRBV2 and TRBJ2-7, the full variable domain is EPEVTQTPSHQVTQMGQEVILRCVPISNHLYFYWYRQILGQKVEFLVSFYNNEISEKSEIFDDQFSVERPDGSNFTLKIRSTKLEDSAMYFCALRGPYEQYFGPGTRLTVT.

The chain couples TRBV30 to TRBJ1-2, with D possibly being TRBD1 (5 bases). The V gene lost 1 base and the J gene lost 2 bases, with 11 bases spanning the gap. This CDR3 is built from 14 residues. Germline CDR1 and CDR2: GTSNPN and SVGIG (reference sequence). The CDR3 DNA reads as TGTGCCTGGAGTGCCCTGGGGCTCAACTATGGCTACACCTTC. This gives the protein CAWSALGLNYGYTF.

CDR3 sequence reads: CAWSVWLAPRSTGELFF. CDR3 coding DNA: TGTGCCTGGAGTGTCTGGCTAGCCCCGCGGTCCACCGGGGAGCTGTTTTTT. This chain uses TRBV30 with TRBJ2-2; D perhaps matches TRBD2 (5 bases). Trimming cost V 0 bases and J 4 bases, with 18 bases left between them. CDR3 size: 17 residues. The germline gives CDR1 GTSNPN, CDR2 SVGIG (reference sequence).

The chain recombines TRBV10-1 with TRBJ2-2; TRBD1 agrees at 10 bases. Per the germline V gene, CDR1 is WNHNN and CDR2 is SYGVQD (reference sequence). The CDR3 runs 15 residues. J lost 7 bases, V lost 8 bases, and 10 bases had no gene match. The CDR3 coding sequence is TGCGCCAGCGCTAGTGCGGGACAGGGGCACGGGGAGCTGTTTTTT. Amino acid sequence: CASASAGQGHGELFF.

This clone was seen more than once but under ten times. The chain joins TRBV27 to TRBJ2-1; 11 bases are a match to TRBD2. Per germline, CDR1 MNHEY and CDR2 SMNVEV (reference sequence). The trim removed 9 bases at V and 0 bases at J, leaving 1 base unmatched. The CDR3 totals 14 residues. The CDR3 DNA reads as TGTGCCAGTGGGACTAGCGGCTCCTACAATGAGCAGTTCTTC. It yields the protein CASGTSGSYNEQFF.

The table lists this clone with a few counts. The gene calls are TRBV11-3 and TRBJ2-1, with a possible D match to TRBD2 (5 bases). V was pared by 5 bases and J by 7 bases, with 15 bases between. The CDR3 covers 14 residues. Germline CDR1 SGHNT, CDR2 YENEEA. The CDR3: CASSPSSGWNEQFF. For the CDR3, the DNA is TGTGCCAGCAGCCCCTCAAGCGGTTGGAATGAGCAGTTCTTC. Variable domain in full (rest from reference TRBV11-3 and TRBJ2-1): EAGVVQSPRYKIIEKKQPVAFWCNPISGHNTLYWYLQNLGQGPELLIRYENEEAVDDSQLPKDRFSAERLKGVDSTLKIQPAELGDSAVYLCASSPSSGWNEQFFGPGTRLTVL.

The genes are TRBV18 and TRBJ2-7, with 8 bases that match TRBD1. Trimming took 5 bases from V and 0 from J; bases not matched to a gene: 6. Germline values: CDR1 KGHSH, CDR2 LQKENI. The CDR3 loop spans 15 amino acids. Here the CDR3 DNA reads TGTGCCAGCTCATCAGGACAGGGCAGCTCCTACGAGCAGTACTTC. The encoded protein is CASSSGQGSSYEQYF.

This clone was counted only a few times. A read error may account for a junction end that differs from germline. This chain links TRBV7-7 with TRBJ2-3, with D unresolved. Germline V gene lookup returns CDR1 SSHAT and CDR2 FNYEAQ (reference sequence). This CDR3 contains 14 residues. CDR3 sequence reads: CASSLDPGADTQYF. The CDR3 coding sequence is TGTGCTAGCAGCTTAGATCCCGGCGCAGATACGCAGTATTTT.

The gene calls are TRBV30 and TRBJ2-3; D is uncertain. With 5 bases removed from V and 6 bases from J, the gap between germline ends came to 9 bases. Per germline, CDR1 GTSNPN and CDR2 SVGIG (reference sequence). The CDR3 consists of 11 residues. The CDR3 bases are TGTGCCTGGCTCCAGAGGGATACGCAGTATTTT. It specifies CAWLQRDTQYF.

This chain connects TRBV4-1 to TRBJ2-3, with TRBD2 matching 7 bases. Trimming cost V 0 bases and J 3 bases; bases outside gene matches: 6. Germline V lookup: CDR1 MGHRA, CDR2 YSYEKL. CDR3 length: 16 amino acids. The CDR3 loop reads CASSQDTAGGTDTQYF. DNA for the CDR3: TGCGCCAGCAGCCAAGATACGGCCGGGGGGACAGATACGCAGTATTTT.

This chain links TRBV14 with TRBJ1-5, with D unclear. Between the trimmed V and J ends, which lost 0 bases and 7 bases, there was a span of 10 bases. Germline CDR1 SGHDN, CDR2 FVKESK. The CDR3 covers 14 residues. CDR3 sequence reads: CASSQEHRSQPQHF. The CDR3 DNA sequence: TGTGCCAGCAGCCAAGAACATCGATCGCAGCCCCAGCATTTT.

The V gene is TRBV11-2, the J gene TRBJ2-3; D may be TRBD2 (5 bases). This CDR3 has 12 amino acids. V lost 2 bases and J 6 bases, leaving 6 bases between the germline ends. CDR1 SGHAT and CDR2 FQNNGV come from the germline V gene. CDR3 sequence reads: CASSLWRDTQYF. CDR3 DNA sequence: TGTGCCAGCAGCTTATGGAGGGATACGCAGTATTTT.

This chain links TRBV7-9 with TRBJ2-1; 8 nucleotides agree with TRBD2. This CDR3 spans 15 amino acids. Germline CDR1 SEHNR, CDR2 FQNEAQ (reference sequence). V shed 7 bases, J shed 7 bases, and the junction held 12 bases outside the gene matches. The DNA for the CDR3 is TGTGCCAGCAACCCCGGGACTAGTTCGATGAATGAGCAGTTCTTC. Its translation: CASNPGTSSMNEQFF.

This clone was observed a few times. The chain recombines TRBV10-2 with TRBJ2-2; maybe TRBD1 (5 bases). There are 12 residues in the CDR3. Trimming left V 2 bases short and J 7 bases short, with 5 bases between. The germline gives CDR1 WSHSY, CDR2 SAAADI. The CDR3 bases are TGCGCCAGCAGTGAGAGGGGCGGGGAGCTGTTTTTT. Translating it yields CASSERGGELFF.

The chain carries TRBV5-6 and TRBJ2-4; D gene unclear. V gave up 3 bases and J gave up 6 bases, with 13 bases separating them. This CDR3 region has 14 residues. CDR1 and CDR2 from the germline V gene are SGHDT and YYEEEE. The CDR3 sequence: CASSSFQNLNIQYF. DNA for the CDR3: TGTGCCAGCAGCTCATTTCAGAATCTAAACATTCAGTACTTC. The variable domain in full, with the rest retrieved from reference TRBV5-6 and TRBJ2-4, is DAGVTQSPTHLIKTRGQQVTLRCSPKSGHDTVSWYQQALGQGPQFIFQYYEEEERQRGNFPDRFSGHQFPNYSSELNVNALLLGDSALYLCASSSFQNLNIQYFGAGTRLSVL.

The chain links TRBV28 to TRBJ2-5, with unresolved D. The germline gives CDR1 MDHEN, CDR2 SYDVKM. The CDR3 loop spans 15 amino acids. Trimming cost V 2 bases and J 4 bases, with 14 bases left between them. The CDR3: CASSLGGRLAETQYF. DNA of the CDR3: TGTGCCAGCAGTTTAGGCGGACGGCTGGCAGAGACCCAGTACTTC.

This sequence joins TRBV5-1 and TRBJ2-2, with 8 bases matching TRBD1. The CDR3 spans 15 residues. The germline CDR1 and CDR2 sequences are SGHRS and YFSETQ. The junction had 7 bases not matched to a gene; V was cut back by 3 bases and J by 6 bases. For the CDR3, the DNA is TGCGCCAGCAGCTCCTCAGGGGGCCTTGCCGGGGAGCTGTTTTTT. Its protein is CASSSSGGLAGELFF. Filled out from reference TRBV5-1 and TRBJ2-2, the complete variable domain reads KAGVTQTPRYLIKTRGQQVTLSCSPISGHRSVSWYQQTPGQGLQFLFEYFSETQRNKGNFPGRFSGRQFSNSRSEMNVSTLELGDSALYLCASSSSGGLAGELFFGEGSRLTVL.

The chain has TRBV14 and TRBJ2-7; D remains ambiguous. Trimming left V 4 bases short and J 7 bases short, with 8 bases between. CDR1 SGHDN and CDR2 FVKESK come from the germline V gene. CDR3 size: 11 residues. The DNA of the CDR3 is TGTGCCAGCAGCCTTCTCACGGAGCAGTACTTC. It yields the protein CASSLLTEQYF.

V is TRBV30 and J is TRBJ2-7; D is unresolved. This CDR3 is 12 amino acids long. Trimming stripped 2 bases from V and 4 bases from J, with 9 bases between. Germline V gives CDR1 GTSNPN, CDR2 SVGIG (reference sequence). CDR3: CAWSTDGYEQYF. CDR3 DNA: TGTGCCTGGAGTACCGACGGGTACGAGCAGTACTTC.

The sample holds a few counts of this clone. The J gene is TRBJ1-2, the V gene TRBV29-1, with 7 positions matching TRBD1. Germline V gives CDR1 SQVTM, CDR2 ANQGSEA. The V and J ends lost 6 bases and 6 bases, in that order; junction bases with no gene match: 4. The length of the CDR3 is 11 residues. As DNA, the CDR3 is TGCAGCGTATACAGGGGACATGGCTACACCTTC. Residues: CSVYRGHGYTF. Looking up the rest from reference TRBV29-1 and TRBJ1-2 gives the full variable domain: SAVISQKPSRDICQRGTSLTIQCQVDSQVTMMFWYRQQPGQSLTLIATANQGSEATYESGFVIDKFPISRPNLTFSTLTVSNMSPEDSSIYLCSVYRGHGYTFGSGTRLTVV.

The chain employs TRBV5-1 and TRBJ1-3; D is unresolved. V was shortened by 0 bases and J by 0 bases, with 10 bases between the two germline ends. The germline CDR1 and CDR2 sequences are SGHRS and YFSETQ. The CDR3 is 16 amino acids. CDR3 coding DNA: TGCGCCAGCAGCTTGGGGACGGTAGTCTCTGGAAACACCATATATTTT. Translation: CASSLGTVVSGNTIYF. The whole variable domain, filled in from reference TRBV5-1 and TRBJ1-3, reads KAGVTQTPRYLIKTRGQQVTLSCSPISGHRSVSWYQQTPGQGLQFLFEYFSETQRNKGNFPGRFSGRQFSNSRSEMNVSTLELGDSALYLCASSLGTVVSGNTIYFGEGSWLTVV.

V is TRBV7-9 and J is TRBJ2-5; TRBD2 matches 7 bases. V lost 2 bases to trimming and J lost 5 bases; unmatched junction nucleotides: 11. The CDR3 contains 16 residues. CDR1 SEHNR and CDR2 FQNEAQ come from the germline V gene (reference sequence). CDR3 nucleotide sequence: TGTGCCAGCAGCTTATTCCCCCCAGGGAGGGAGGAGACCCAGTACTTC. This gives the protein CASSLFPPGREETQYF.

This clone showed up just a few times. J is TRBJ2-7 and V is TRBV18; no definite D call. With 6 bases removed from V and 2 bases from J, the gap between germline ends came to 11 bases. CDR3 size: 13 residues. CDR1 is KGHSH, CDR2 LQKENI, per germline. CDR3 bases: TGTGCCAGCTCTCCCGAGAGCGCCTACGAGCAGTACTTC. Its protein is CASSPESAYEQYF.

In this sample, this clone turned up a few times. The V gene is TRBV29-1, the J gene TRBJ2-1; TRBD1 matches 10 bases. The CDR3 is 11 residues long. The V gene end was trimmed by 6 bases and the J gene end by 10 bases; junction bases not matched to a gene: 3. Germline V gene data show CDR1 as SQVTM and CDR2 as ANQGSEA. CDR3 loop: CSVGQGMEQFF. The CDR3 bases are TGCAGCGTGGGACAGGGGATGGAGCAGTTCTTC.

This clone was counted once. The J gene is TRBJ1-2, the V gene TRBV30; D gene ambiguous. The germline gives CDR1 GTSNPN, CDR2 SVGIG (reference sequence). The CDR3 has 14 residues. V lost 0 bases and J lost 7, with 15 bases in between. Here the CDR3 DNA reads TGTGCCTGGAGTGTTGCCTCGGGGTCTCTTGGCTACACCTTC. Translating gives CAWSVASGSLGYTF.

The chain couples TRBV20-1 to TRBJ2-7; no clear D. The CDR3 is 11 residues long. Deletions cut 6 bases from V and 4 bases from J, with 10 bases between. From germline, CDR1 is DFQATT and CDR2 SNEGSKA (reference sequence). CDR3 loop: CSAPKLYEQYF. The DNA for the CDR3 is TGCAGTGCACCGAAGTTGTACGAGCAGTACTTC.

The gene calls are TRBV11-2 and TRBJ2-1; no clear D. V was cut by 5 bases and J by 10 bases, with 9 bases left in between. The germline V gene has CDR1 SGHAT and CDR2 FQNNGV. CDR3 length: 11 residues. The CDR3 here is CASSPDTEQFF. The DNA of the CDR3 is TGTGCCAGCAGCCCCGACACAGAGCAGTTCTTC.

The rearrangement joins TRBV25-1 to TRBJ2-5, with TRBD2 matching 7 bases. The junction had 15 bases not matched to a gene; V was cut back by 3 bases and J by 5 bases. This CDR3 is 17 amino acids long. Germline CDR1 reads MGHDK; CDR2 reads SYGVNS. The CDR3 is CASSDLTGGDLGETQYF. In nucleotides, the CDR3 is TGTGCCAGCAGTGATCTTACGGGAGGCGACTTGGGGGAGACCCAGTACTTC.